This T cell receptor (beta chain) was obtained from a study of blood T cell repertoires in COVID-19. CDR1 and CDR2 from the germline V gene are LGHDT and YNNKEL (reference sequence). With 4 bases clipped from V and 2 bases from J, the junction kept 8 bases outside the gene matches. The length of the CDR3 is 17 residues. Assay used: immunoSEQ multiplex PCR; TCRdb lists only in-frame clones, some missing. The sample holds approximately 240,000 clones, about nine tenths seen once. V gene TRBV3-1 (or the pseudogene TRBV3-2) combines with J gene TRBJ2-2; 9 bases agree with TRBD2. This TCR derives from a woman between 18 and 29 years old who had recovered from COVID-19. The source material was PBMCs or T cells enriched from blood (not recorded which). The CDR3 region is CASSPTLLAGNTGELFF. The DNA of the CDR3 is TGTGCCAGCAGCCCGACTTTGCTAGCGGGAAACACCGGGGAGCTGTTTTTT.